The 10 T cell receptor beta chains reported below all come from one sample, sequenced in a study of post-analysis software for immune sequencing data. Study-wide results and limits: Elevated frequency relative to controls characterized several TRBV segments in patients, TRBV5-6, TRBV5-1 and TRBV20-1 among them.

No antigen has been identified for these receptors. Included in the TCR beta cDNA libraries were unique molecular identifiers. One entry per CDR3 protein, called by TCRdb with MiXCR from the PCR reads. The repertoire holds 800,000 to 950,000 distinct CDR3 sequences, with around 50% as singletons. The sample consisted of blood. Receptor source: a girl aged 5 to 17 with multiple sclerosis.

The chain uses TRBV5-1 and TRBJ1-6, with D unresolved. Trimming cost V 0 bases and J 4 bases, with 8 bases left between them. This CDR3 is built from 15 residues. CDR1 and CDR2 (germline): SGHRS, YFSETQ. The CDR3 sequence is CASSLAVDYNSPLHF. CDR3 DNA: TGCGCCAGCAGCTTGGCCGTGGATTATAATTCACCCCTCCACTTT.

The CDR3 bases are TGTGCCAGCAGCTTGCCACAGGGCAGCTATGGCTACACCTTC. Residues: CASSLPQGSYGYTF. This sequence joins TRBV11-2 and TRBJ1-2, with D maybe TRBD1 (6 bases). This CDR3 has 14 residues. Trimming removed 3 bases from V and 4 bases from J, with 12 bases in between. Per germline, CDR1 SGHAT and CDR2 FQNNGV.

The chain couples TRBV20-1 to TRBJ2-1; 9 bases are a match to TRBD2. V gave up 3 bases and J gave up 3 bases; unmatched junction bases: 15. The V gene's germline CDR1 is DFQATT and CDR2 SNEGSKA (reference sequence). This CDR3 region has 18 residues. The CDR3 DNA reads TGCAGTGCTAGTAGGGCGCTAGCGGGAATAATATTCTACAATGAGCAGTTCTTC. Translating gives CSASRALAGIIFYNEQFF.

This clonotype was observed a few times. This rearrangement joins TRBV20-1 to TRBJ2-1; TRBD2 might be the D (6 bases). CDR1 and CDR2 (germline): DFQATT, SNEGSKA (reference sequence). V was cut by 0 bases and J by 1 base, with 13 bases left in between. The CDR3 has 16 amino acids. DNA of the CDR3: TGCAGTGCTAGAGATTACGGGGGAAAGTCCTACAATGAGCAGTTCTTC. It codes for CSARDYGGKSYNEQFF.

The chain recombines TRBV12-3 or TRBV12-4 with TRBJ2-5, with D perhaps matching TRBD2 (6 bases). The CDR3 has 16 residues. The V end was cut by 3 bases, the J end by 0 bases, with 14 bases between. The CDR3 nucleotides are TGTGCCAGCAGTTTTATTAGCGGAAGATACCAAGAGACCCAGTACTTC. Translating gives CASSFISGRYQETQYF.

This chain connects TRBV20-1 to TRBJ2-5, with D tentatively TRBD1 (6 bases). The J call may be faulty, since TRBJ2-7 better matches the DNA end. There are 13 residues in the CDR3. CDR1 is DFQATT, CDR2 SNEGSKA, per germline (reference sequence). CDR3 nucleotide sequence: TGCAGTGCTAGGGTCGGGACATTGAACGAGCAGTACTTC. Translation gives CSARVGTLNEQYF.

The chain couples TRBV5-1 to TRBJ2-4, with D perhaps matching TRBD1 (5 bases). Germline-derived CDR1 and CDR2 are SGHRS and YFSETQ. The ends were cut back, 2 bases at V and 9 bases at J, with 18 bases in the middle. The CDR3 is 15 residues long. The CDR3 DNA sequence: TGCGCCAGCAGCTTCCGGACACTTGGGGAAAGCATTCAGTACTTC. Its protein is CASSFRTLGESIQYF.

In this sample, this clonotype turned up a few times. The V gene is TRBV2, the J gene TRBJ2-7, with 9 bases identical to TRBD1. J was trimmed by 3 bases and V by 6 bases; bases with no gene match: 6. The germline V gene encodes CDR1 SNHLY and CDR2 FYNNEI. The CDR3 consists of 14 residues. CDR3 sequence reads: CASRTGGLGYEQYF. For the CDR3, the DNA is TGTGCCAGCAGGACAGGGGGGTTAGGCTACGAGCAGTACTTC.

The gene calls are TRBV6-5 and TRBJ2-1; D possibly corresponds to TRBD2 (6 bases). Germline values: CDR1 MNHEY, CDR2 SVGAGI. This CDR3 is built from 17 residues. The germline V and J ends were trimmed by 0 bases and 7 bases, with 19 bases remaining between them. The CDR3 spells CASSYSPGEAVGNEQFF. Written as DNA, the CDR3 is TGTGCCAGCAGTTACTCGCCGGGAGAGGCGGTAGGGAATGAGCAGTTCTTC.

This clonotype was seen a few times. The junction departs from the called germline gene at one end, perhaps through a read error. The gene calls are TRBV7-6 and TRBJ2-5, with D perhaps matching TRBD1 (7 bases). This CDR3 is 16 amino acids long. CDR1 and CDR2 (germline): SGHVS, FNYEAQ. The CDR3 DNA sequence: TGTGCCAGCAGTTTAGATACAGGGGCCGTCCCGGGGGAGCAGTACTTC. Amino acid sequence: CASSLDTGAVPGEQYF.